This T cell receptor (beta chain) emerged from a study of blood T cell repertoires in COVID-19 (dated by TCRdb to between 2020 and 2021). Concerning the study at large: Collaborator samples came from the United States, Italy and Spain and covered acute and convalescent phases of COVID-19. Nearly every sample came with metadata listing a de-identified subject ID, COVID-19 status, age in years and sex. The samples were drawn from two sources: the first 160 participants of the ongoing ImmuneRACE study, and 950 to 1,500 subjects contributed by 6 global collaborators. The repertoires were released in a freely available public database meant as a resource for research on the immune response to SARS-CoV-2. The prospective study material was composed of cDNA or gDNA derived from T cells, B-cell-depleted T cells, or PBMCs. The dataset comprised deeply sampled blood TCRbeta repertoires from subjects exposed to, actively infected with, or recovered from COVID-19. Where HLA class I and class II types were available, the types were taken from metadata supplied by the sample provider, not from assay-based typing. Paper-wide results and their limitations: Clinical and demographic metadata were provided uncurated, with the amount varying by source and participant.

Sequences MNHEY (CDR1) and SMNVEV (CDR2) are obtained from the germline V gene (reference sequence). The CDR3 goes from the cysteine to the phenylalanine over 17 residues. Only CDR3 DNA is held: 51 bases, read in frame from base 1. The junction carries 30 bases between V and J, which are trimmed by 6 bases and 10 bases respectively. Comments on this clone: Its antigen is still unknown. Qualities for individual bases were not recorded, and no much larger clone is one base off.

Participants in the prospective study were enrolled through a virtual design, were aged about 18 to 100 years, and lived in under 25 United States geographic areas. Cohort assignment in the prospective study relied on participant-reported clinical history from a screening survey and a study questionnaire. Exposed participants had been in contact, within 2 weeks of entering the study, with a person who had a PCR-confirmed or clinician-diagnosed case of COVID-19. In the prospective study, mobile phlebotomists collected whole blood, serum and a nasopharyngeal or oropharyngeal swab from each participant. Over an approximately 2-month period, participants in the prospective study had the option of providing additional blood draws and questionnaires. Blood samples from the prospective study were shipped frozen or at room temperature prior to DNA extraction. The immunoSEQ Assay, a bias-controlled multiplex PCR, was used to amplify TCRbeta CDR3 regions from genomic DNA. The authors processed their data as follows. The number of nucleated cells in each sample was estimated from the amplification of reference gene primers within the assay. To quantify the absolute abundance of each unique TCRbeta CDR3 rearrangement, sequence reads were collapsed and filtered. For each sample, productive Simpson clonality was calculated as the square root of Simpson's diversity index across productive rearrangements. The source is immuneACCESS, and TCRdb retained only in-frame sequences with V and J called. Part of the clones is not carried over; for the studies checked, unresolved V genes explain less than half of this, and the remainder is unexplained. V and J calls and clone size are given by that table; D and trimming were obtained from the DNA. The sample profile shows 200,000 or so clones; over 75% of them were found once. The top ten clonotypes cover approximately 3.5% of the sample.

The sequence links TRBV27 to TRBJ1-1; TRBD1 might be the D gene, on 6 matching bases. What was sequenced was PBMCs or T cells enriched from blood (not recorded which). This clonotype originated in a woman aged 25 to 39 who had been exposed to COVID-19. The CDR3 is CASRGVRPQARRGGAFF. The DNA reads TGTGCCAGCAGAGGCGTAAGGCCCCAAGCCCGAAGGGGGGGAGCTTTCTTT.